A single sample is the source of the 16 T cell receptor beta chains below, sequenced in a study of beta chain features in type 1 diabetes. Expressed TCRB transcripts got sequenced, as all isolated RNA was reverse transcribed. The repertoire was sequenced with immunoSEQ multiplex PCR; TCRdb's copy has only in-frame clones and lacks some. The sample shows 15,000 to 17,000 clones, approximately 47% of them seen only once. The sample consisted of stem cell memory CD4+ T cells from blood. The receptors here all came from a woman between 40 and 50 years old in good health.

The chain recombines TRBV9 with TRBJ2-7, with TRBD2 matching over 7 bases. Trimming removed 0 bases from V and 5 bases from J; junction bases left unmatched: 5. Germline assignment: CDR1 SGDLS and CDR2 YYNGEE. This CDR3 has 14 amino acids. Here the CDR3 reads CASSVGGGYHEQYF. CDR3 DNA sequence: TGTGCCAGCAGCGTAGGGGGAGGGTACCACGAGCAGTACTTC.

This CDR3 is CASRRTGSSYNEQFF. The CDR3 coding sequence is TGTGCCAGCAGACGAACAGGGAGCTCCTACAATGAGCAGTTCTTC. This rearrangement joins TRBV9 to TRBJ2-1; perhaps TRBD1 as D (6 bases). Between the trimmed V and J ends, which lost 5 bases and 0 bases, there was a span of 12 bases. Germline values: CDR1 SGDLS, CDR2 YYNGEE. This CDR3 contains 15 residues.

V usage is TRBV11-2 and J usage is TRBJ1-6, with TRBD1 identical over 8 bases. The ends lost 2 bases at V and 9 bases at J; junction bases unmatched: 3. The CDR3 has 14 amino acids. The germline V gene encodes CDR1 SGHAT and CDR2 FQNNGV. The CDR3 bases are TGTGCCAGCAGCTTACCTGGACAGGGTTCACCCCTCCACTTT. Amino acids: CASSLPGQGSPLHF.

This clone has only a few counts. The rearrangement links TRBV5-4 to TRBJ2-3; a weak D match, TRBD2 (6 bases). V was pared by 5 bases and J by 0 bases, with 16 bases between. In germline, CDR1 is SGHNT, CDR2 YYREEE (reference sequence). The CDR3 extends over 16 amino acids. CDR3 amino acids: CASSGPAGPSTDTQYF. CDR3 DNA: TGTGCCAGCAGTGGCCCCGCGGGGCCAAGCACAGATACGCAGTATTTT.

The rearrangement links TRBV29-1 to TRBJ2-3; 8 nucleotides align to TRBD2. There are 14 residues in the CDR3. V was clipped by 3 bases and J by 1 base; unmatched bases: 3. CDR1 SQVTM and CDR2 ANQGSEA come from the germline V gene. This CDR3 is CSVERGARTDTQYF. As DNA, the CDR3 is TGCAGCGTTGAGCGGGGGGCGCGCACAGATACGCAGTATTTT.

The chain carries TRBV6-5 and TRBJ2-5, with a weak D call TRBD2 (5 bases). Trimming stripped 6 bases from V and 2 bases from J, with 16 bases between. The germline gives CDR1 MNHEY, CDR2 SVGAGI. CDR3 length: 15 amino acids. CDR3 DNA: TGTGCCAGCAGCCGTACTAGATTCGCACAAGAGACCCAGTACTTC. Its translation is CASSRTRFAQETQYF.

This clone has only one observation. As DNA, the CDR3 is TGTGCCAGCAGTTACTATACTAGGAACACCGGGGAGCTGTTTTTT. This translates into CASSYYTRNTGELFF. The rearrangement links TRBV6-5 to TRBJ2-2; D possibly corresponds to TRBD2 (5 bases). The CDR3 contains 15 residues. Trimming pared 1 base from V and 1 base from J, leaving 7 bases between. The V gene's germline CDR1 is MNHEY and CDR2 SVGAGI.

The rearrangement links TRBV4-1 to TRBJ2-1; 11 nucleotides agree with TRBD2. CDR1 and CDR2 from the germline V gene are MGHRA and YSYEKL. The CDR3 is 15 residues long. Trimming at V came to 5 bases and at J to 4 bases, leaving 4 bases not matched to a gene. CDR3 sequence: CASSSRTSGYNEQFF. The CDR3, as DNA: TGCGCCAGCAGCTCCCGGACTAGCGGGTACAATGAGCAGTTCTTC.

This sequence joins TRBV6-5 and TRBJ1-1; 7 nucleotides line up with TRBD1. The germline V gene encodes CDR1 MNHEY and CDR2 SVGAGI. V shed 0 bases, J shed 3 bases, and the junction held 4 bases outside the gene matches. This CDR3 spans 15 amino acids. The CDR3 is CASSYSAGGDTEAFF. CDR3 DNA sequence: TGTGCCAGCAGTTACTCTGCAGGGGGAGACACTGAAGCTTTCTTT.

This chain connects TRBV21-1 to TRBJ1-6; the D call of TRBD1 is as the table states it, not checked on the DNA. TRBV21-1 is a pseudogene. CDR3 size: 19 residues. The CDR3 here is CASSKIRRQESREGSPLHF. For the CDR3, the DNA is TGTGCCAGCAGCAAGATTCGGAGACAGGAATCTAGAGAAGGTTCACCCCTCCACTTT.

This chain uses TRBV5-4 with TRBJ2-4; 10 bases agree with TRBD2. This CDR3 region has 16 residues. The germline CDR1 and CDR2 sequences are SGHNT and YYREEE (reference sequence). Trimming removed 3 bases from V and 6 bases from J; junction bases left unmatched: 9. The chain's CDR3 is CASSSTSGTSVNIQYF. Here the CDR3 DNA reads TGTGCCAGCAGCTCGACGTCCGGGACTAGCGTAAACATTCAGTACTTC. Complete variable domain (other parts from reference TRBV5-4 and TRBJ2-4): ETGVTQSPTHLIKTRGQQVTLRCSSQSGHNTVSWYQQALGQGPQFIFQYYREEENGRGNFPPRFSGLQFPNYSSELNVNALELDDSALYLCASSSTSGTSVNIQYFGAGTRLSVL.

This sequence joins TRBV4-2 and TRBJ2-4; maybe TRBD1 (5 bases). Trimming pared 0 bases from V and 2 bases from J, leaving 11 bases between. CDR1 and CDR2 (germline): LGHNA, YNFKEQ. The length of the CDR3 is 16 residues. CDR3 region: CASSQEWSGTKNIQYF. CDR3 in DNA: TGTGCCAGCAGCCAAGAATGGTCAGGGACCAAAAACATTCAGTACTTC.

As DNA, the CDR3 is TGTGCCAGCAGCTCCGAGCGGCCCAAGGGTTGGACCCAGTACTTC. Translation gives CASSSERPKGWTQYF. The V and J genes are TRBV7-9 and TRBJ2-5; D is perhaps TRBD2 (5 bases). V was clipped by 4 bases and J by 7 bases, with 19 bases between them. Germline CDR1 is SEHNR and CDR2 is FQNEAQ (reference sequence). There are 15 residues in the CDR3.

This chain connects TRBV5-4 to TRBJ2-7, with TRBD1 matching 10 bases. This CDR3 has 13 amino acids. Germline V gene sequence: CDR1 SGHNT, CDR2 YYREEE (reference sequence). V was clipped by 0 bases and J by 8 bases; unmatched bases: 2. The CDR3 region is CASSLETGGKQYF. The CDR3 DNA reads as TGTGCCAGCAGCTTGGAGACAGGGGGCAAGCAGTACTTC. Supplemented by reference TRBV5-4 and TRBJ2-7, the full variable domain reads ETGVTQSPTHLIKTRGQQVTLRCSSQSGHNTVSWYQQALGQGPQFIFQYYREEENGRGNFPPRFSGLQFPNYSSELNVNALELDDSALYLCASSLETGGKQYFGPGTRLTVT.

The chain has TRBV2 and TRBJ2-7; TRBD1 agrees at 9 bases. V was pared by 11 bases and J by 4 bases, with 9 bases of the junction left unmatched. This CDR3 is built from 13 residues. Per germline, CDR1 SNHLY and CDR2 FYNNEI. In DNA form, the CDR3 reads TGTGCCTCCCGAAGGGGACAGGGTTACGAGCAGTACTTC. The encoded protein is CASRRGQGYEQYF.

The chain has TRBV6-5 and TRBJ2-7; D may be TRBD2 (7 bases). Germline CDR1 reads MNHEY; CDR2 reads SVGAGI. The CDR3 consists of 13 residues. V was trimmed by 1 base and J by 6 bases, leaving 10 bases between them. The CDR3 loop reads CASSYWRGREQYF. CDR3 nucleotides: TGTGCCAGCAGTTACTGGCGGGGGCGCGAGCAGTACTTC.